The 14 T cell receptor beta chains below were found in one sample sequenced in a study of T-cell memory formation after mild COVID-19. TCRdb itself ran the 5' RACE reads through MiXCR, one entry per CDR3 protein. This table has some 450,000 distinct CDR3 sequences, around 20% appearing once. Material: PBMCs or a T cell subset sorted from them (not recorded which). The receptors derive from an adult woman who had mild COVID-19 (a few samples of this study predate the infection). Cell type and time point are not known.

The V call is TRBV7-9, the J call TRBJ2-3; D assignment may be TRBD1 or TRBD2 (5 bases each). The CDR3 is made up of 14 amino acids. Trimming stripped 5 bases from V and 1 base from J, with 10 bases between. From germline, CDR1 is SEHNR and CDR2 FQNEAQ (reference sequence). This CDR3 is CASSQLGGTDTQYF. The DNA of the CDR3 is TGTGCCAGCAGCCAGCTGGGGGGCACAGATACGCAGTATTTT.

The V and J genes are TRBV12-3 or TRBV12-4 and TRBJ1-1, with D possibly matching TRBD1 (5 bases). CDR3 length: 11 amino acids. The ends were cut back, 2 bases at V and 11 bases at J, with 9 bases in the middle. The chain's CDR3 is CASSLRGAAFF. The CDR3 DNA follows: TGTGCCAGCAGTTTAAGGGGTGCGGCTTTCTTT.

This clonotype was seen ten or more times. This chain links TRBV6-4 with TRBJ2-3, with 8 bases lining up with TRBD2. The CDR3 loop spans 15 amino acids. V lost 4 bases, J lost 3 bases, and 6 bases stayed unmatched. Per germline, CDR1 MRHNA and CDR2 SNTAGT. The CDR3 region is CASSVSGDGTDTQYF. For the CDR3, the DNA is TGTGCCAGCAGTGTTAGCGGGGACGGGACAGATACGCAGTATTTT.

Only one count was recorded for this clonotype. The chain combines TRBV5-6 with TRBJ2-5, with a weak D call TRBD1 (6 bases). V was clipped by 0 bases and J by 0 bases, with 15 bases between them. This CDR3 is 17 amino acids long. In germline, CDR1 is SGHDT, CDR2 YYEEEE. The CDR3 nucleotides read TGTGCCAGCAGCTTGGGATGGGACACAGAAAACCAAGAGACCCAGTACTTC. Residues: CASSLGWDTENQETQYF.

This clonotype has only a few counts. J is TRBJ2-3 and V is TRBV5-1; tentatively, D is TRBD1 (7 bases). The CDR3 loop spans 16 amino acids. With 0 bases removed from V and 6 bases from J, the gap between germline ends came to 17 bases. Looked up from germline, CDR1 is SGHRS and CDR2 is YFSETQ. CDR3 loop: CASSLGRTGGWDTQYF. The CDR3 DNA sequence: TGCGCCAGCAGCTTGGGCCGGACAGGAGGGTGGGATACGCAGTATTTT.

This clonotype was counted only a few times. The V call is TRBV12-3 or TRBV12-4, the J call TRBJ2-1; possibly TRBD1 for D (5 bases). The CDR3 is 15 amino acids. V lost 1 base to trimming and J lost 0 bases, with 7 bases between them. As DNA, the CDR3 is TGTGCCAGCAGTTTAGTGGGGCTCTCCTACAATGAGCAGTTCTTC. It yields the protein CASSLVGLSYNEQFF.

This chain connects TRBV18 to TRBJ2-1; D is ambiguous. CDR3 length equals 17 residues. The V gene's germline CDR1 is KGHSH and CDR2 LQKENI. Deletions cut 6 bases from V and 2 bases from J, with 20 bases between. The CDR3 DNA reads TGTGCCAGCTCCCGCGAAGGTATGGGTCGGACCTACAATGAGCAGTTCTTC. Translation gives CASSREGMGRTYNEQFF.

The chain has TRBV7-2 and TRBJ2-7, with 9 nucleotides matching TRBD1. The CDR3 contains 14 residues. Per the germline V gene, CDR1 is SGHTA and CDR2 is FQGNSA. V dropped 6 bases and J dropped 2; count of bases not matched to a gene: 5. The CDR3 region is CASSKTGGAYEQYF. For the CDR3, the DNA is TGTGCCAGCAGTAAGACAGGGGGTGCCTACGAGCAGTACTTC.

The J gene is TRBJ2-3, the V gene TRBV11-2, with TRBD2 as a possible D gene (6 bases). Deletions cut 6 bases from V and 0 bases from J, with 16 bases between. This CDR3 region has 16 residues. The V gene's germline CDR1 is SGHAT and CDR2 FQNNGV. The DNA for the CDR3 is TGTGCCAGCAGTCACATAGCGGAACTCAGCACAGATACGCAGTATTTT. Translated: CASSHIAELSTDTQYF.

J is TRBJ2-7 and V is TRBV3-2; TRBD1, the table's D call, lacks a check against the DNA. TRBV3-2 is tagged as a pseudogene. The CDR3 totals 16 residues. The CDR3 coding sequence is TGTGCCAGCAGACGGGACAGGGGAGAGGGGAGTGGCGAGCAGTACTTC. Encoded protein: CASRRDRGEGSGEQYF.

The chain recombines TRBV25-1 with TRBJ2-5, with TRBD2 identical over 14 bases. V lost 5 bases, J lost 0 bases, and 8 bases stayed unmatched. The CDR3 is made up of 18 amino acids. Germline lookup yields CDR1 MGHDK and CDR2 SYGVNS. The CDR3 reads CASSTSVGLAGDQETQYF. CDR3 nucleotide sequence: TGTGCCAGCAGTACCTCGGTGGGACTAGCGGGAGACCAAGAGACCCAGTACTTC.

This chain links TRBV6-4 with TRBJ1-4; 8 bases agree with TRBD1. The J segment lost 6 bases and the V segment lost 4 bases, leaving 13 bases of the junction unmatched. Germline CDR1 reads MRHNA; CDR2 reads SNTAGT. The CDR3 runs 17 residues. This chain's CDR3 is CASSGFSPDRVYEKLFF. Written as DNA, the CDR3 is TGTGCCAGCAGTGGGTTCAGCCCGGACAGGGTTTATGAAAAACTGTTTTTT.

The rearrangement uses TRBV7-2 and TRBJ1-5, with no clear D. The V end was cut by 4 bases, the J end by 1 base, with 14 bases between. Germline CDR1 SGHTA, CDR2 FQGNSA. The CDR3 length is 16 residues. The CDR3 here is CASSSSGQWSNQPQHF. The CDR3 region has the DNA TGTGCCAGCAGCTCTAGCGGCCAATGGAGCAATCAGCCCCAGCATTTT.

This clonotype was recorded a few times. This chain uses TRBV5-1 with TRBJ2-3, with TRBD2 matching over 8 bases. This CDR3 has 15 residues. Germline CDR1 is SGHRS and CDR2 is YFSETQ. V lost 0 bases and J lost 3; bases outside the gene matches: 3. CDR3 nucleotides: TGCGCCAGCAGCTTGGCGGTAGCGGGGACAGATACGCAGTATTTT. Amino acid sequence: CASSLAVAGTDTQYF.